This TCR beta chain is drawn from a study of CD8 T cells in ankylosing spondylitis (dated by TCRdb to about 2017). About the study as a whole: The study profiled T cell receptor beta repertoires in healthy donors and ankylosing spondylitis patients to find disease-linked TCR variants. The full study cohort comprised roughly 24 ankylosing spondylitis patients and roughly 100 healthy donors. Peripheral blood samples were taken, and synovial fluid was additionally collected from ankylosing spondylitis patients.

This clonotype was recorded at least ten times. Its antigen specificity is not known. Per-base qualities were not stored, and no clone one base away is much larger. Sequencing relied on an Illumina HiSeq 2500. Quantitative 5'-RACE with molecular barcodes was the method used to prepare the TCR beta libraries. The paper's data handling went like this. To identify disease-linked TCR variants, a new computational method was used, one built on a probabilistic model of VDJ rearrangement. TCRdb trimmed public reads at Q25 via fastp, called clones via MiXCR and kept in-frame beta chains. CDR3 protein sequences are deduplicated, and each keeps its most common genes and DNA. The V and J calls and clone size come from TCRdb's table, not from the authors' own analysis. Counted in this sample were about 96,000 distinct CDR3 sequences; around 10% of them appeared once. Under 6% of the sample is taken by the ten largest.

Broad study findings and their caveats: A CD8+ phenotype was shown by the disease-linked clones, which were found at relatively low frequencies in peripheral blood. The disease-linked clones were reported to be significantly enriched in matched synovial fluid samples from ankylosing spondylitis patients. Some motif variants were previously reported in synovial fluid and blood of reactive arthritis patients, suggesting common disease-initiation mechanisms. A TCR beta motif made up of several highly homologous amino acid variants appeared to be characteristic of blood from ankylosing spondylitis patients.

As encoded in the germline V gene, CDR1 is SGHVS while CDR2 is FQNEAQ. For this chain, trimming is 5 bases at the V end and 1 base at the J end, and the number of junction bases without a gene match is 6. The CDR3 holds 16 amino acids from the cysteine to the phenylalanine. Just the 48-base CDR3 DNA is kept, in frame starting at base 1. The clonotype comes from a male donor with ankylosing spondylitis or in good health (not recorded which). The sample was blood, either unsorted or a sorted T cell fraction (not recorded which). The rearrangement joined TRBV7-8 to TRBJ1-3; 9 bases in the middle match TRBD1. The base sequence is TGTGCCAGCAGCAAAGGACAGGGGACGTCTGGAAACACCATATATTTT. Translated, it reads CASSKGQGTSGNTIYF. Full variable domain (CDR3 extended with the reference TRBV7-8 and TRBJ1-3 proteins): GAGVSQSPRYKVAKRGQDVALRCDPISGHVSLFWYQQALGQGPEFLTYFQNEAQLDKSGLPSDRFFAERPEGSVSTLKIQRTQQEDSAVYLCASSKGQGTSGNTIYFGEGSWLTVV.